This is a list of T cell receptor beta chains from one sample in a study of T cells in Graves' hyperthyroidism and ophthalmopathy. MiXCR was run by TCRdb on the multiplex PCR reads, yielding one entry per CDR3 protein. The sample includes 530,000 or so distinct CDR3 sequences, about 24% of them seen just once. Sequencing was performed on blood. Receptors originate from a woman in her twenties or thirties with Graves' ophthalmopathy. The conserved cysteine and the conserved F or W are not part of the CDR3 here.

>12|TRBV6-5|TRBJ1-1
ASSSPGTDTEAF
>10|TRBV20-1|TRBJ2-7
CASGTTYEQY
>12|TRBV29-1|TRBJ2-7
SVEDTDPPYEQY
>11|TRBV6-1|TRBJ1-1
ASSSGARTEAF
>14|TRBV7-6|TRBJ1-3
ASSVGPQGRGNTIY
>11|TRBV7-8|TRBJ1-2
ASSPRDRYGYT
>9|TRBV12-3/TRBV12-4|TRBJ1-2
ASSLRGGYT
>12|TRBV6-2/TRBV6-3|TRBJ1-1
ASSYGQRNTEAF
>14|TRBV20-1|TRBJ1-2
SALSLGEALNYGYT
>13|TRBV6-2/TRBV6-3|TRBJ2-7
ASTSKGTESYEQY
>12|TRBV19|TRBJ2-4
ASSTPPGANIQY
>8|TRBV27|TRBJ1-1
ASIGRRAF
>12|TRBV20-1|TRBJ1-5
SAPDRFSNQPQH
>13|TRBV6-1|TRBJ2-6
ASSEYGSGANVLT
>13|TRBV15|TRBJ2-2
ATSSRDRGTGELF
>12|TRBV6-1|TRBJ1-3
ASRTVYSGNTIY
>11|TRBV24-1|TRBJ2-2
ATSSGSTGELF
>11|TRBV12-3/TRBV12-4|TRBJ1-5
ASTGGGGQPQH
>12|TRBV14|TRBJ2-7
ASSVRDDSYEQY
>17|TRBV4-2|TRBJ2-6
ASSQGVLARVSGANVLT